This paragraph covers one T cell receptor (beta chain) sequence. Its specificity is unknown. These data belong to a study of tumor-infiltrating lymphocytes in primary liver carcinoma. Looking at the study overall: Sample yields of productive TCRbeta reads, ranging from roughly 3.65 to 8 million, were similar across tissue types.

Study-level points and caveats: Tumors and blood were compared for top-250-clone fraction, and tumors had the significantly higher value (p = 0.039). Tumor-adjacent and tumor-blood pairs displayed less overlap than did pairs of tumor regions.

From around 500 ng of total RNA, TCR beta-specific cDNA was reverse-transcribed using a constant-region primer. Three nested multiplex PCR rounds, a slightly modified ARM-PCR, produced the libraries for TCR beta. The first two PCR rounds used TRBV1-TRBV30 primers with a Cbeta primer, 9 to 10 cycles each. MiXCR was run by TCRdb on the multiplex PCR reads, yielding one entry per CDR3 protein. Seen here are some 87,000 distinct CDR3 sequences, roughly 70% observed once, and the top ten hold around 25%. The CDR3 consists of 16 residues. CDR1 and CDR2 from the germline V gene are SGHTA and FQGNSA. The V gene lost 1 base and the J gene lost 6 bases, with 19 bases spanning the gap. RNA and DNA were co-extracted from roughly 20-30 mg of unsorted bulk tissue.

The sequencing input was tumor-adjacent normal liver tissue. The rearrangement joins TRBV7-2 to TRBJ2-7; tentatively, D is TRBD1 (7 bases). This clonotype was sampled from a man between 35 and 55 years old with primary liver carcinoma and hepatitis B virus infection. CDR3: CASSLVASFQGGEQYF. The CDR3 DNA sequence: TGTGCCAGCAGCTTAGTAGCAAGTTTTCAGGGGGGCGAGCAGTACTTC.